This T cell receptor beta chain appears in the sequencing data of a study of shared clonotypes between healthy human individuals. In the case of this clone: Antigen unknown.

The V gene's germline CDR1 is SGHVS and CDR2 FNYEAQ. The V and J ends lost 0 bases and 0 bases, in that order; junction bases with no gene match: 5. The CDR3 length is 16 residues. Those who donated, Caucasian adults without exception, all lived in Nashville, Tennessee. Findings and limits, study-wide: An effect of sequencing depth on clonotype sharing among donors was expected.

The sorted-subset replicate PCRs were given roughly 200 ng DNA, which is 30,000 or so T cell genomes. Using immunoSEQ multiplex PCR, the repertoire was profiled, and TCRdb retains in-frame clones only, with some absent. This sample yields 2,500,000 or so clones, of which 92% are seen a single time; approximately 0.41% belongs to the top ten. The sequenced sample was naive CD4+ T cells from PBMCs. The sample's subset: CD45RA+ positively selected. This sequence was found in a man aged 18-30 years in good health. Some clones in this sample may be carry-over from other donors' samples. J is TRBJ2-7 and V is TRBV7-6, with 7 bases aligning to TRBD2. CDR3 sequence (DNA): TGTGCCAGCAGCTTAGCACCGGGAGGCTTCTCCTACGAGCAGTACTTC. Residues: CASSLAPGGFSYEQYF.